The 22 T cell receptor beta chains reported below all come from one sample, sequenced in a study of T-cell memory formation after mild COVID-19. Each CDR3 protein is one row after TCRdb ran MiXCR on the 5' RACE reads. The sample yields a few hundred thousand distinct CDR3 sequences, roughly 21% seen once. Sequenced: PBMCs or a T cell subset sorted from them (not recorded which). The receptors were sampled from an adult woman who had mild COVID-19 (a few samples of this study predate the infection). Cell type and time point are not known.

This clonotype was detected a few times. The rearrangement links TRBV5-1 to TRBJ2-1; the match to TRBD1 covers 7 bases. Germline assignment: CDR1 SGHRS and CDR2 YFSETQ. The ends lost 0 bases at V and 2 bases at J; junction bases unmatched: 2. The CDR3 runs 15 residues. This CDR3 is CASSLGGQTYNEQFF. The CDR3 DNA is TGCGCCAGCAGCTTGGGGGGACAGACCTACAATGAGCAGTTCTTC.

The chain has TRBV10-2 and TRBJ2-4, with a tentative D call TRBD2 (6 bases). This CDR3 comprises 15 residues. Between the trimmed V and J ends, which lost 7 bases and 1 base, there was a span of 14 bases. The V gene's germline CDR1 is WSHSY and CDR2 SAAADI. CDR3 sequence: CASTLAEGAKNIQYF. The CDR3 DNA follows: TGCGCCAGCACCTTAGCGGAGGGGGCCAAAAACATTCAGTACTTC.

This clonotype was picked up many times. This chain connects TRBV12-3 or TRBV12-4 to TRBJ2-1; D unresolved. V shed 3 bases and J shed 6 bases, with 0 bases lying between them. CDR3 length: 10 amino acids. The CDR3 region is CASSFNEQFF. DNA for the CDR3: TGTGCCAGCAGTTTCAATGAGCAGTTCTTC.

V gene TRBV6-5 combines with J gene TRBJ2-5; TRBD1 agrees at 7 bases. Trimming took 2 bases from V and 6 from J; bases not matched to a gene: 9. Germline loops: CDR1 MNHEY, CDR2 SVGAGI. The CDR3 totals 15 residues. The chain's CDR3 is CASSYGVAGGQTQYF. CDR3 in DNA: TGTGCCAGCAGTTACGGGGTCGCAGGGGGTCAGACCCAGTACTTC.

The chain combines TRBV29-1 with TRBJ2-7; 8 nucleotides agree with TRBD1. This CDR3 is 14 amino acids long. Germline V gene sequence: CDR1 SQVTM, CDR2 ANQGSEA. Trimming cost V 4 bases and J 0 bases; bases outside gene matches: 5. CDR3 bases: TGCAGCGTTGCCGGCGGGACAGGCTCCTACGAGCAGTACTTC. Its translation is CSVAGGTGSYEQYF.

The chain has TRBV12-3 or TRBV12-4 and TRBJ2-4, with D perhaps given as TRBD1 or TRBD2 (5 bases each). There are 22 residues in the CDR3. V dropped 6 bases and J dropped 0 bases, with 33 bases sitting between them. In DNA, the CDR3 is TGTGCCAGCAGCCCCGGCACTCGTAGGGGTGGACTCCGAATCATAGCCAAAAACATTCAGTACTTC. Residues: CASSPGTRRGGLRIIAKNIQYF.

A remark on this clonotype: The junction does not match germline at one end; this may be a read error. The chain has TRBV7-7 and TRBJ2-5; D may match TRBD1 or TRBD2 (5 bases each). This CDR3 contains 15 residues. CDR1 and CDR2 from the germline V gene are SSHAT and FNYEAQ (reference sequence). CDR3 region: CASSNSPRDGETQYF. The CDR3 nucleotides are TGTGCTAGCAGCAACTCCCCCAGGGACGGGGAGACCCAGTACTTC.

Worth noting for this clonotype: The germline gene is not matched at one end of the junction; a read error may be the cause. V and J are TRBV7-7 and TRBJ2-1; D is uncertain. CDR1 is SSHAT and CDR2 is FNYEAQ in the germline V gene (reference sequence). The CDR3 totals 15 residues. CDR3 DNA: TGTGCTAGCAGCTTTAATAACAACTCGTCTCCCAAGCAGTTCTTC. Its protein is CASSFNNNSSPKQFF.

This clonotype has only a few counts. The rearrangement joins TRBV7-2 to TRBJ2-7; 7 positions match TRBD1. Germline loops: CDR1 SGHTA, CDR2 FQGNSA. Trimming took 4 bases from V and 7 from J; bases not matched to a gene: 10. This CDR3 comprises 14 residues. The CDR3 loop reads CASSWTGPTWEQYF. The DNA for the CDR3 is TGTGCCAGCAGCTGGACAGGTCCGACCTGGGAGCAGTACTTC.

The chain recombines TRBV6-6 with TRBJ2-2; perhaps TRBD2 as D (6 bases). Germline V gene sequence: CDR1 MNHNY, CDR2 SVGAGI (reference sequence). The V gene lost 5 bases and the J gene lost 0 bases, with 13 bases spanning the gap. The CDR3 extends over 16 amino acids. The CDR3 region is CASSTIAEANTGELFF. As DNA, the CDR3 is TGTGCCAGCAGTACTATAGCGGAAGCGAACACCGGGGAGCTGTTTTTT.

The J gene is TRBJ2-4, the V gene TRBV5-1, with no clear D. The V gene lost 6 bases and the J gene lost 2 bases, with 21 bases spanning the gap. Germline values: CDR1 SGHRS, CDR2 YFSETQ. This CDR3 has 17 amino acids. CDR3: CASNHDRRAAPKNIQYF. For the CDR3, the DNA is TGCGCCAGCAACCACGATAGAAGGGCCGCACCCAAAAACATTCAGTACTTC.

The sample holds a few counts of this clonotype. This chain links TRBV6-6 with TRBJ2-7; 9 bases match TRBD1. After removal of 5 bases from V and 5 bases from J, the junction contained 7 bases not matched to a gene. This CDR3 region has 14 residues. Germline V lookup: CDR1 MNHNY, CDR2 SVGAGI (reference sequence). CDR3 sequence: CASSLQGAFDEQYF. Written as DNA, the CDR3 is TGTGCCAGCAGTCTACAGGGGGCATTCGACGAGCAGTACTTC.

This clonotype showed up many times. CDR3: CASSLDGPSGRAYNEQFF. The CDR3 DNA sequence: TGTGCCAGCAGCTTGGACGGGCCTAGCGGGAGGGCTTACAATGAGCAGTTCTTC. The chain recombines TRBV5-4 with TRBJ2-1; 12 bases agree with TRBD2. Losses at the gene ends were 0 bases for V and 4 bases for J; bases not matched to a gene: 8. The CDR3 is 18 amino acids. CDR1 is SGHNT and CDR2 is YYREEE in the germline V gene (reference sequence).

This clonotype has only a few counts. This CDR3 reads CASSLGRADTEAFF. The DNA of the CDR3 is TGTGCCAGCAGCTTAGGCAGGGCGGACACTGAAGCTTTCTTT. The chain joins TRBV7-6 to TRBJ1-1; D is perhaps TRBD1 (5 bases). The CDR3 is 14 amino acids. Germline-derived CDR1 and CDR2 are SGHVS and FNYEAQ. V shed 1 base and J shed 3 bases, with 9 bases lying between them.

The chain couples TRBV29-1 to TRBJ1-1; D unresolved. Trimming removed 4 bases at V and 4 bases at J, with 4 bases between. The CDR3 spans 10 residues. Germline V gene lookup returns CDR1 SQVTM and CDR2 ANQGSEA. The CDR3 reads CSVGITEAFF. DNA of the CDR3: TGCAGCGTTGGTATCACTGAAGCTTTCTTT.

This clonotype was seen more than once but under ten times. The V gene is TRBV24-1, the J gene TRBJ2-7; 8 bases are a match to TRBD2. This CDR3 region has 15 residues. The J segment lost 0 bases and the V segment lost 4 bases, leaving 4 bases of the junction unmatched. Germline loops: CDR1 KGHDR, CDR2 SFDVKD. The CDR3 here is CATSESGLGSYEQYF. CDR3 sequence (DNA): TGTGCCACCAGTGAATCGGGACTAGGCTCCTACGAGCAGTACTTC.

V is TRBV4-2 and J is TRBJ2-3, with 14 nucleotides matching TRBD2. Germline trimming cut 4 bases from V and 1 base from J; bases unmatched to any gene: 10. This CDR3 contains 19 residues. Germline V gene lookup returns CDR1 LGHNA and CDR2 YNFKEQ. CDR3 DNA: TGTGCCAGCAGCCCGATTACGGGACTAGCGGGAGTGGGCACAGATACGCAGTATTTT. As protein: CASSPITGLAGVGTDTQYF.

In this sample, this clonotype turned up a few times. The chain has TRBV25-1 and TRBJ2-3; TRBD2 matches at 9 bases. Germline CDR1 is MGHDK and CDR2 is SYGVNS. Unmatched junction bases numbered 7, after V lost 1 base and J lost 8 bases. The CDR3 contains 15 residues. CDR3 coding DNA: TGTGCCAGCAGTGAATTCGGTAGCGGGAGAGGTACGCAGTATTTT. Translation: CASSEFGSGRGTQYF.

V is TRBV11-2 and J is TRBJ2-7; TRBD2 matches 8 bases. After removal of 0 bases from V and 3 bases from J, the junction contained 7 bases not matched to a gene. This CDR3 has 16 residues. CDR1 and CDR2 from the germline V gene are SGHAT and FQNNGV. CDR3 amino acids: CASSLDRASGYYEQYF. CDR3 DNA: TGTGCCAGCAGCTTAGATCGGGCTAGCGGGTACTACGAGCAGTACTTC. Using reference TRBV11-2 and TRBJ2-7 for the parts outside the CDR3, the full variable domain is EAGVAQSPRYKIIEKRQSVAFWCNPISGHATLYWYQQILGQGPKLLIQFQNNGVVDDSQLPKDRFSAERLKGVDSTLKIQPAKLEDSAVYLCASSLDRASGYYEQYFGPGTRLTVT.

This clonotype was observed a handful of times. The chain employs TRBV2 and TRBJ2-7; 8 nucleotides line up with TRBD2. Germline CDR1 and CDR2: SNHLY and FYNNEI. The CDR3 runs to 15 residues. The J segment lost 4 bases and the V segment lost 7 bases, leaving 12 bases of the junction unmatched. The CDR3 sequence: CASIQERGPVYEQYF. CDR3 nucleotide sequence: TGTGCCAGCATACAAGAGCGGGGGCCAGTTTACGAGCAGTACTTC.

This clonotype was counted between two and nine times. The rearrangement uses TRBV9 and TRBJ1-1; no clear D. Germline V gene lookup returns CDR1 SGDLS and CDR2 YYNGEE. The CDR3 is made up of 13 amino acids. V dropped 2 bases and J dropped 4 bases, with 9 bases sitting between them. The CDR3 DNA reads TGTGCCAGCAGCGTGGTCCCAGGCACTGAAGCTTTCTTT. Amino acids: CASSVVPGTEAFF. Drawing the rest from reference TRBV9 and TRBJ1-1, the complete variable domain is DSGVTQTPKHLITATGQRVTLRCSPRSGDLSVYWYQQSLDQGLQFLIQYYNGEERAKGNILERFSAQQFPDLHSELNLSSLELGDSALYFCASSVVPGTEAFFGQGTRLTVV.

The CDR3 region has the DNA TGTGCCAGCAGTGAGGAGGGTCCAGGCTATGGCTACACCTTC. Translating gives CASSEEGPGYGYTF. The chain combines TRBV12-3 or TRBV12-4 with TRBJ1-2; no clear D. The CDR3 has 14 amino acids. V was clipped by 5 bases and J by 4 bases, with 14 bases between them.